Below, 22 T cell receptor beta chains from the same sample are listed, as sequenced in a study of T cell responses to AZD1222 COVID-19 vaccine. Assay: immunoSEQ multiplex PCR; the TCRdb copy retains only in-frame clones and omits some. The sample has roughly 150,000 clones; 90% are singletons. The material was peripheral blood, obtained 28 days after the second AZD1222 dose. These receptors were obtained from an adult who received the AZD1222 COVID-19 vaccine.

V usage is TRBV7-8 and J usage is TRBJ1-3; 8 nucleotides agree with TRBD1. In germline, CDR1 is SGHVS, CDR2 FQNEAQ. The CDR3 has 16 residues. Germline trimming cut 1 base from V and 2 bases from J; bases unmatched to any gene: 4. CDR3 bases: TGTGCCAGCAGCTTAGTAGGCAGGGGGCCTGGAAACACCATATATTTT. Translation: CASSLVGRGPGNTIYF.

The genes are TRBV5-6 and TRBJ2-1; TRBD1 or TRBD2 may be the D gene (5 bases each). V lost 2 bases and J 4 bases, leaving 22 bases between the germline ends. The CDR3 consists of 18 residues. The V gene's germline CDR1 is SGHDT and CDR2 YYEEEE. In DNA, the CDR3 is TGTGCCAGCAGCTTTCCCAAAGTCCGGGGCAGTCTATACAATGAGCAGTTCTTC. It is translated as CASSFPKVRGSLYNEQFF.

The CDR3 region is CASSDTGARYNEQFF. The CDR3 DNA sequence: TGTGCCAGCAGCGACACAGGGGCACGCTACAATGAGCAGTTCTTC. The rearrangement links TRBV3-1 (or the pseudogene TRBV3-2) to TRBJ2-1; 7 nucleotides agree with TRBD1. Germline V gives CDR1 LGHDT, CDR2 YNNKEL (reference sequence). This CDR3 is built from 15 residues. Germline trimming cut 5 bases from V and 3 bases from J; bases unmatched to any gene: 7.

Written as DNA, the CDR3 is TGTGCCAGCAGCTTCGGGGGGCTTCGGGGCTACACCTTC. Translating gives CASSFGGLRGYTF. V usage is TRBV11-2 and J usage is TRBJ1-2; TRBD1 might be the D (6 bases). V was cut by 3 bases and J by 8 bases, with 13 bases left in between. This CDR3 has 13 residues. Germline values: CDR1 SGHAT, CDR2 FQNNGV. The variable domain in full, completed from reference TRBV11-2 and TRBJ1-2, reads EAGVAQSPRYKIIEKRQSVAFWCNPISGHATLYWYQQILGQGPKLLIQFQNNGVVDDSQLPKDRFSAERLKGVDSTLKIQPAKLEDSAVYLCASSFGGLRGYTFGSGTRLTVV.

Concerning this clone: One end of the junction is discordant with germline, which a read error may explain. The chain combines TRBV7-7 with TRBJ2-2; 9 bases line up with TRBD1. Germline CDR1 SSHAT, CDR2 FNYEAQ (reference sequence). CDR3 length: 15 residues. The CDR3 loop reads CASSSGTGKVGELFF. CDR3 DNA sequence: TGTGCTAGCAGCTCCGGGACAGGGAAGGTCGGGGAGCTGTTTTTT.

The V and J genes are TRBV6-5 and TRBJ2-1; TRBD2 matches 9 bases. V shed 6 bases, J shed 9 bases, and the junction held 12 bases outside the gene matches. Per germline, CDR1 MNHEY and CDR2 SVGAGI. There are 15 residues in the CDR3. The CDR3 sequence is CASRALAGIIAEQFF. For the CDR3, the DNA is TGTGCCAGCAGAGCTCTAGCGGGGATCATAGCTGAGCAGTTCTTC.

The chain employs TRBV30 and TRBJ1-1; perhaps TRBD1 as D (5 bases). CDR1 is GTSNPN and CDR2 is SVGIG in the germline V gene (reference sequence). The CDR3 is made up of 13 amino acids. V gave up 1 base and J gave up 1 base, with 7 bases separating them. The CDR3 coding sequence is TGTGCCTGGAGTGCCACAGGGAACACTGAAGCTTTCTTT. This translates into CAWSATGNTEAFF.

The chain employs TRBV6-5 and TRBJ2-7; a possible D gene is TRBD1 (6 bases). The CDR3 spans 13 residues. In germline, CDR1 is MNHEY, CDR2 SVGAGI. V was cut by 8 bases and J by 1 base, with 12 bases left in between. DNA of the CDR3: TGTGCCAGCTGGGGGCAAGGGTCCTACGAGCAGTACTTC. This encodes CASWGQGSYEQYF.

The chain couples TRBV7-9 to TRBJ2-4; D unclear. The CDR3 covers 16 residues. Trimming cost V 1 base and J 0 bases, with 10 bases left between them. Germline CDR1 is SEHNR and CDR2 is FQNEAQ (reference sequence). The CDR3 reads CASSLDVWVAKNIQYF. CDR3 DNA: TGTGCCAGCAGCTTAGATGTTTGGGTAGCCAAAAACATTCAGTACTTC.

The chain uses TRBV7-9 and TRBJ1-2, with D unclear. Trimming took off 6 bases at V and 8 bases at J, with 10 bases between the two ends. This CDR3 has 11 residues. CDR1 and CDR2 (germline): SEHNR, FQNEAQ (reference sequence). This chain's CDR3 is CASSRLGGYTF. The CDR3, as DNA: TGTGCCAGCAGTCGACTAGGGGGCTACACCTTC. Combining the CDR3 with reference TRBV7-9 and TRBJ1-2 gives the whole variable domain DTGVSQNPRHKITKRGQNVTFRCDPISEHNRLYWYRQTLGQGPEFLTYFQNEAQLEKSRLLSDRFSAERPKGSFSTLEIQRTEQGDSAMYLCASSRLGGYTFGSGTRLTVV.

This chain joins TRBV18 and TRBJ2-3; D remains unclear. CDR1 and CDR2 (germline): KGHSH, LQKENI. Trimming took 0 bases from V and 4 from J, leaving 8 bases between them. The CDR3 loop spans 14 amino acids. CDR3 bases: TGTGCCAGCTCACCACCGAGCCTCGCAGATACGCAGTATTTT. It translates to CASSPPSLADTQYF.

The chain recombines TRBV27 with TRBJ2-2; TRBD1 matches 8 bases. V lost 4 bases and J lost 7; bases outside the gene matches: 5. Germline-derived CDR1 and CDR2 are MNHEY and SMNVEV (reference sequence). CDR3 length: 14 residues. CDR3 DNA sequence: TGTGCCAGCAGTTACGGACAGGGAATCGGGGAGCTGTTTTTT. As protein: CASSYGQGIGELFF.

V gene TRBV6-5 combines with J gene TRBJ1-2, with D uncertain. Trimming removed 5 bases at V and 8 bases at J, with 12 bases between. This CDR3 has 12 residues. The V gene's germline CDR1 is MNHEY and CDR2 SVGAGI. CDR3: CASSPDRRGYTF. As DNA, the CDR3 is TGTGCCAGCAGTCCAGACCGGAGGGGCTACACCTTC.

This clone was detected once. The rearrangement uses TRBV7-8 and TRBJ2-3; 13 bases match TRBD2. In germline, CDR1 is SGHVS, CDR2 FQNEAQ. CDR3 length: 19 amino acids. V lost 6 bases and J lost 0; bases outside the gene matches: 12. The CDR3 DNA reads TGTGCCAGCAGTCAGCCGGGACTAGCGGGGCCGCCTAGCACAGATACGCAGTATTTT. It encodes CASSQPGLAGPPSTDTQYF.

The chain joins TRBV3-1 (or the pseudogene TRBV3-2) to TRBJ2-1; 10 bases agree with TRBD1. CDR1 is LGHDT, CDR2 YNNKEL, per germline (reference sequence). The CDR3 contains 15 residues. The V and J ends lost 1 base and 5 bases, in that order; junction bases with no gene match: 2. The CDR3 DNA reads TGTGCCAGCAGCCAAGGCGGGACAGGGGACAATGAGCAGTTCTTC. It translates to CASSQGGTGDNEQFF.

The rearrangement joins TRBV19 to TRBJ1-1; TRBD1 is a possible D gene (5 bases). This CDR3 comprises 15 residues. The germline gives CDR1 LNHDA, CDR2 SQIVND (reference sequence). V was trimmed by 5 bases and J by 3 bases, leaving 16 bases between them. The CDR3 DNA follows: TGTGCCAGTAGTGAAAAAGGGGCGCGGGACACTGAAGCTTTCTTT. Protein: CASSEKGARDTEAFF.

The V gene is TRBV3-1 (or the pseudogene TRBV3-2), the J gene TRBJ1-6, with D possibly being TRBD1 (5 bases). CDR1 LGHDT and CDR2 YNNKEL come from the germline V gene (reference sequence). Trimming stripped 4 bases from V and 9 bases from J, with 13 bases between. This CDR3 has 14 amino acids. The DNA of the CDR3 is TGTGCCAGCAGCCCGGGACGGGGCGGTTCACCCCTCCACTTT. This translates into CASSPGRGGSPLHF.

The chain has TRBV27 and TRBJ2-7, with unresolved D. This CDR3 spans 13 amino acids. CDR1 MNHEY and CDR2 SMNVEV come from the germline V gene (reference sequence). Trimming shortened V by 10 bases and J by 3 bases, and 16 bases separated the two germline ends. The chain's CDR3 is CATHGGRYYEQYF. CDR3 coding DNA: TGTGCCACTCACGGTGGGCGATACTACGAGCAGTACTTC.

The chain employs TRBV6-5 and TRBJ1-5, with D unresolved. The length of the CDR3 is 12 residues. Germline CDR1 MNHEY, CDR2 SVGAGI. The germline V and J ends were trimmed by 8 bases and 1 base, with 6 bases remaining between them. The CDR3 here is CASCPSNQPQHF. DNA for the CDR3: TGTGCCAGCTGTCCAAGCAATCAGCCCCAGCATTTT.

The rearrangement joins TRBV28 to TRBJ1-1; D might be TRBD1 (5 bases). The ends were cut back, 10 bases at V and 6 bases at J, with 18 bases in the middle. CDR1 and CDR2 (germline): MDHEN, SYDVKM. This CDR3 has 13 residues. CDR3 in DNA: TGTGCCACCCCTCCGGGACGGGAGGCTGAAGCTTTCTTT. Translation gives CATPPGREAEAFF.

The chain carries TRBV18 and TRBJ1-3; unclear D gene. From germline, CDR1 is KGHSH and CDR2 LQKENI. The V and J ends lost 0 bases and 8 bases respectively, with 14 bases between them. The CDR3 sequence is 15 residues long. As DNA, the CDR3 is TGTGCCAGCTCACCACCCAGGACGTCGGGTTACACCATATATTTT. Translation gives CASSPPRTSGYTIYF.

About this clone: At one end the junction does not follow the germline gene, possibly because of a read error. The gene calls are TRBV11-2 and TRBJ2-7, with 7 bases fitting TRBD1. The CDR3 spans 11 residues. The germline V gene encodes CDR1 SGHAT and CDR2 FQNNGV. CDR3 nucleotides: TGTGCCAGCAGCGCAAGCTGGGGACAGAGCTTC. As protein: CASSASWGQSF. The entire variable domain, with the rest obtained from reference TRBV11-2 and TRBJ2-7, is as follows: EAGVAQSPRYKIIEKRQSVAFWCNPISGHATLYWYQQILGQGPKLLIQFQNNGVVDDSQLPKDRFSAERLKGVDSTLKIQPAKLEDSAVYLCASSASWGQSFGPGTRLTVT.